The T cell receptor (beta chain) under discussion was sequenced for a study of T-cell reconstitution after alpha-beta-depleted transplantation in children. Study observations and caveats: Once a year had passed after transplant, T-cell counts and diversity came mostly from newly produced T cells. High day-60 TCRbeta diversity in some patients came from surviving recipient T cells and thymic progenitors. Several hundred graft clones that had expanded were reportedly the source of alpha-beta T cells about two months after transplant.

Preparation of the TCRbeta library was carried out with unique molecular identifiers. From the PCR reads, TCRdb called clonotypes with MiXCR, one entry per CDR3 protein. The sample shows over 200,000 distinct CDR3 sequences, roughly a tenth of them seen only once. The sample holds many counts of this clonotype. Its antigen is not known. There are 15 residues in the CDR3. The ends were cut back, 4 bases at V and 0 bases at J, with 10 bases in the middle. The germline CDR1 and CDR2 sequences are ENHRY and SYGVKD. The sequencing used PBMCs, collected before TCRalphabeta/CD19-depleted stem cell transplant. This TCR came from a child under two years old with acute myeloid leukemia, due to receive a stem cell transplant. This rearrangement joins TRBV10-3 to TRBJ2-1; possible D gene TRBD2, 6 bases. The CDR3 sequence is CAISGERVSYNEQFF. CDR3 nucleotide sequence: TGTGCCATCAGTGGGGAGCGGGTCTCCTACAATGAGCAGTTCTTC.